This entry features one T cell receptor (beta chain) sequence. Its antigen remains unknown. Germline CDR1 is SQVTM and CDR2 is ANQGSEA. This CDR3 comprises 12 residues. Trimming took 8 bases from V and 7 from J, leaving 17 bases between them. These data come from a study of T cell repertoires in cytomegalovirus infection. The study's findings and limits: The ex vivo response showed dominance by HLA-C-restricted CMV-specific TCR beta clonotypes. CMV carriers with the relevant HLA were identified by cumulative public TCR beta family frequency.

TCRdb analysed the reads with MiXCR anew, one entry per CDR3 protein. The sample contains 400,000 to 550,000 distinct CDR3 sequences, roughly 10% of which appear only once. This sequence was found in a human donor in good health (CMV status not recorded). Some clones in this sample may be carry-over from other donors' samples. Material for sequencing was PBMCs. V gene TRBV29-1 combines with J gene TRBJ2-5, with D hard to call. The CDR3 nucleotides read TGCAGCCTTTCGTACGCCCCAATGACCCAGTACTTC. This translates into CSLSYAPMTQYF. The variable domain in full, with the rest retrieved from reference TRBV29-1 and TRBJ2-5, is SAVISQKPSRDICQRGTSLTIQCQVDSQVTMMFWYRQQPGQSLTLIATANQGSEATYESGFVIDKFPISRPNLTFSTLTVSNMSPEDSSIYLCSLSYAPMTQYFGPGTRLLVL.